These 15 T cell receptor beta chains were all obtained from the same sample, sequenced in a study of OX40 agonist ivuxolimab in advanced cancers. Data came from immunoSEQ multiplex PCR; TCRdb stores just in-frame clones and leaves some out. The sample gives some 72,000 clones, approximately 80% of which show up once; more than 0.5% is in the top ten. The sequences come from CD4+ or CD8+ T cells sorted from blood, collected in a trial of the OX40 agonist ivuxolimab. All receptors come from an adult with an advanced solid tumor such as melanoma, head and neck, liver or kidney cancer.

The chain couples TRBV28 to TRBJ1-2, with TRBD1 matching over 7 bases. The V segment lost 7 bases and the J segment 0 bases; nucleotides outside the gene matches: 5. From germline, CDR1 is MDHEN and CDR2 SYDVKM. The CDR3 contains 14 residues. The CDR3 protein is CASNDRAANYGYTF. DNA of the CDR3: TGTGCCAGCAATGACAGGGCCGCTAACTATGGCTACACCTTC.

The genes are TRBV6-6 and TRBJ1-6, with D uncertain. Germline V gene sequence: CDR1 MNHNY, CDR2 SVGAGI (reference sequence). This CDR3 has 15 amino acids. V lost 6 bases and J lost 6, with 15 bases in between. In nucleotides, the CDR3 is TGTGCCAGCAGACTAACCCAGGAGGGTAATTCACCCCTCCACTTT. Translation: CASRLTQEGNSPLHF.

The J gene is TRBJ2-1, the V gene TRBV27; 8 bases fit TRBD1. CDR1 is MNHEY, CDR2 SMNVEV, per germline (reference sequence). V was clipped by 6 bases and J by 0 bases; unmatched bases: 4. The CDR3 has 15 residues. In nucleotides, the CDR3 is TGTGCCAGCAGGAGACAGGGGAGCTCCTACAATGAGCAGTTCTTC. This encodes CASRRQGSSYNEQFF.

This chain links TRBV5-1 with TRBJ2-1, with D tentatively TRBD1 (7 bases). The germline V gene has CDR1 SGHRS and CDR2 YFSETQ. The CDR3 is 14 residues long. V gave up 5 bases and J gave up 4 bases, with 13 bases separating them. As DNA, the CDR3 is TGCGCCAGCAGGGAGGGGGCCTCTTACAATGAGCAGTTCTTC. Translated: CASREGASYNEQFF.

The CDR3 nucleotides are TGTGCCAGCAGCGCCCGAGGGAACACAGATACGCAGTATTTT. The encoded protein is CASSARGNTDTQYF. The rearrangement links TRBV9 to TRBJ2-3; tentatively, D is TRBD2 (5 bases). The CDR3 contains 14 residues. Trimming removed 3 bases from V and 2 bases from J, with 10 bases in between. Germline CDR1 is SGDLS and CDR2 is YYNGEE.

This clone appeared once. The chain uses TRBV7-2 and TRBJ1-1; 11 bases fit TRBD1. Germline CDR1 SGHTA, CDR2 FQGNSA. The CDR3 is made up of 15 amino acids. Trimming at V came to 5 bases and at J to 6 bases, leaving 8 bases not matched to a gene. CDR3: CASSPRPGQGAEAFF. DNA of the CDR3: TGTGCCAGCAGCCCGCGACCGGGACAGGGGGCTGAAGCTTTCTTT.

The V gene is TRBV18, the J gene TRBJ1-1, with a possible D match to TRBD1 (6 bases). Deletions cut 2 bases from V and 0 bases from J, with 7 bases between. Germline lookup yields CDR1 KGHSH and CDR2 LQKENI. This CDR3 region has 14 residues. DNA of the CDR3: TGTGCCAGCTCACCAGACAGGATGAACACTGAAGCTTTCTTT. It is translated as CASSPDRMNTEAFF.

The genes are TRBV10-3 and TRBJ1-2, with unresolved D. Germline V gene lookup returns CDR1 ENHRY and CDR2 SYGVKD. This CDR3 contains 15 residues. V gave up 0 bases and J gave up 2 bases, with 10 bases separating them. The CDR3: CAISESPGPNYGYTF. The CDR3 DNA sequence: TGTGCCATCAGTGAGTCACCCGGGCCCAACTATGGCTACACCTTC.

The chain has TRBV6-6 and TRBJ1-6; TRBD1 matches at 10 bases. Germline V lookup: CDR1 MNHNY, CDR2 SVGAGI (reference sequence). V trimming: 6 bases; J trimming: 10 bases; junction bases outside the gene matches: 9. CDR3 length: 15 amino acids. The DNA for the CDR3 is TGTGCCAGCAGAACGGGGACAGGGGTAAAATCACCCCTCCACTTT. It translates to CASRTGTGVKSPLHF.

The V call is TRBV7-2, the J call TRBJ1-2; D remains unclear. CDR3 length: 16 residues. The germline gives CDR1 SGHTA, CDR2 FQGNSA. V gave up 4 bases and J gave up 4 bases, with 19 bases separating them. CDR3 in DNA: TGTGCCAGCAGCTACTTACGAAGGGAGGAGTCCTATGGCTACACCTTC. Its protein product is CASSYLRREESYGYTF.

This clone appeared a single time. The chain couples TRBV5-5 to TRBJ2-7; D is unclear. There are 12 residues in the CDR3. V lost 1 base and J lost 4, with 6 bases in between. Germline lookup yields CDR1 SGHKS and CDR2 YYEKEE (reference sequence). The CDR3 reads CASSLMGYEQYF. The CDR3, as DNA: TGTGCCAGCAGCTTGATGGGTTACGAGCAGTACTTC.

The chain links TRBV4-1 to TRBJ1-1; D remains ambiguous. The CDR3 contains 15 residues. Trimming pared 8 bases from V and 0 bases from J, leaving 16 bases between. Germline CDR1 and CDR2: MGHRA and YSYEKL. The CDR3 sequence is CASREGSYMNTEAFF. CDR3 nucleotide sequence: TGCGCCAGCCGCGAAGGGTCTTATATGAACACTGAAGCTTTCTTT.

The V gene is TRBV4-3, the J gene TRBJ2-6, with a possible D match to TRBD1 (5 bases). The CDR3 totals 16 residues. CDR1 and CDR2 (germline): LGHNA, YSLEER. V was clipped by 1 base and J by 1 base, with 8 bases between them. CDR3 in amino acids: CASSQVGVSGANVLTF. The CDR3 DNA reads TGCGCCAGCAGCCAAGTAGGGGTATCTGGGGCCAACGTCCTGACTTTC.

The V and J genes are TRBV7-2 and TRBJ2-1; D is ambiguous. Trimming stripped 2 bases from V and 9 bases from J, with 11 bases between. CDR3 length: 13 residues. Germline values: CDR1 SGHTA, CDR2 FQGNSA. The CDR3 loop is CASSLSWASEQFF. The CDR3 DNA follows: TGTGCCAGCAGCTTAAGTTGGGCCAGTGAGCAGTTCTTC.

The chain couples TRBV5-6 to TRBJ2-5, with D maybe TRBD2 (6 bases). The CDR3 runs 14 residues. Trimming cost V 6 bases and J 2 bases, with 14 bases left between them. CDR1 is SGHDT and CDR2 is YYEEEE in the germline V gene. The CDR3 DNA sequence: TGTGCCAGCACCGCGGGACCTCCGCAAGAGACCCAGTACTTC. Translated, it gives CASTAGPPQETQYF.